Reported below is one TCR beta chain. Its antigen remains unknown. CDR3 length: 16 amino acids. The germline V gene has CDR1 SGHRS and CDR2 YFSETQ. Unmatched junction bases numbered 2, after V lost 3 bases and J lost 2 bases. This sample is drawn from a study of cytomegalovirus exposure and HLA in healthy donors. Study as a whole: Most genotyped donors, over 70% of 300 to 400, had Caucasian-associated genetic ancestry. Overall study results and limits: Highest at DRB1 and lowest at HLA-C, TCR association rates differed among HLA loci in a later analysis.

Primers for the PCR totalled 60 Vbeta and 13 Jbeta. The assay was immunoSEQ multiplex PCR, and TCRdb's table has in-frame clones only and misses some. The top ten hold less than 3% of the sample, which has around 120,000 clones, roughly 84% seen once. The sample taken for sequencing was PBMCs. This TCR came from a man in his fifties in good health and CMV-seronegative. The chain has TRBV5-1 and TRBJ2-1; 13 bases are a match to TRBD2. The CDR3 sequence: CASSYGLAGAYNEQFF. The CDR3 nucleotides are TGCGCCAGCAGCTATGGACTAGCGGGGGCCTACAATGAGCAGTTCTTC.